These 15 T cell receptor beta chains were all obtained from the same sample, sequenced in a study of immune evolution from preneoplasia to lung adenocarcinoma. Profiling relied on immunoSEQ multiplex PCR, and the TCRdb table lists in-frame clones only, not all of them. This sample has 9,000 to 10,000 clones, with over 60% found just once. Specimen: FFPE minimally invasive lung adenocarcinoma tissue. These receptor sequences come from a person aged 70 to 85 with lung adenocarcinoma. Some clones in this sample may be carry-over from other donors' samples.

There are a few counts of this clone. The chain recombines TRBV29-1 with TRBJ2-3; D unclear. Looked up from germline, CDR1 is SQVTM and CDR2 is ANQGSEA. This CDR3 has 14 residues. Trimming took off 3 bases at V and 0 bases at J, with 10 bases between the two ends. The CDR3 reads CSVDGTRSTDTQYF. CDR3 DNA sequence: TGCAGCGTTGACGGCACCCGAAGCACAGATACGCAGTATTTT.

The rearrangement links TRBV6-1 to TRBJ2-5; 12 positions agree with TRBD1. This CDR3 is 15 amino acids long. The V and J ends lost 7 bases and 1 base, in that order; junction bases with no gene match: 4. CDR1 and CDR2 from the germline V gene are MNHNS and SASEGT. CDR3 sequence reads: CASNPGQGAQETQYF. CDR3 nucleotide sequence: TGTGCCAGCAACCCGGGACAGGGGGCCCAAGAGACCCAGTACTTC.

The rearrangement links TRBV18 to TRBJ2-3; D not resolved. V was clipped by 3 bases and J by 3 bases, with 13 bases between them. This CDR3 is 15 amino acids long. Per the germline V gene, CDR1 is KGHSH and CDR2 is LQKENI. The CDR3 DNA is TGTGCCAGCTCACCCCCTCACAGTAGGACAGATACGCAGTATTTT. This codes for CASSPPHSRTDTQYF. Filled out from reference TRBV18 and TRBJ2-3, the complete variable domain reads NAGVMQNPRHLVRRRGQEARLRCSPMKGHSHVYWYRQLPEEGLKFMVYLQKENIIDESGMPKERFSAEFPKEGPSILRIQQVVRGDSAAYFCASSPPHSRTDTQYFGPGTRLTVL.

This chain links TRBV19 with TRBJ2-4; 9 nucleotides line up with TRBD2. The V gene's germline CDR1 is LNHDA and CDR2 SQIVND (reference sequence). The length of the CDR3 is 17 residues. Trimming took 3 bases from V and 8 from J; bases not matched to a gene: 14. The CDR3 DNA sequence: TGTGCCAGTAGTATCGCAACGATAGCGGGGGCACGGGACATTCAGTACTTC. Its protein product is CASSIATIAGARDIQYF.

V usage is TRBV14 and J usage is TRBJ2-3; 12 bases align to TRBD2. J gave up 1 base and V 5 bases, and 1 base lay outside the gene matches. In germline, CDR1 is SGHDN, CDR2 FVKESK. There are 15 residues in the CDR3. The CDR3 sequence is CASSTSGGRTDTQYF. In DNA, the CDR3 is TGTGCCAGCAGCACTAGCGGGGGGCGCACAGATACGCAGTATTTT. The variable domain in full, with the rest retrieved from reference TRBV14 and TRBJ2-3, is EAGVTQFPSHSVIEKGQTVTLRCDPISGHDNLYWYRRVMGKEIKFLLHFVKESKQDESGMPNNRFLAERTGGTYSTLKVQPAELEDSGVYFCASSTSGGRTDTQYFGPGTRLTVL.

CDR3 sequence: CASSGLAGGNEQFF. The CDR3 DNA sequence: TGTGCCAGCAGTGGACTAGCGGGGGGCAATGAGCAGTTCTTC. The rearrangement uses TRBV6-4 and TRBJ2-1, with 13 positions matching TRBD2. Unmatched junction bases numbered 0, after V lost 4 bases and J lost 6 bases. CDR1 and CDR2 from the germline V gene are MRHNA and SNTAGT. The CDR3 covers 14 residues.

The rearrangement links TRBV5-1 to TRBJ2-5; D uncertain. Trimming shortened V by 5 bases and J by 1 base, and 6 bases separated the two germline ends. The germline V gene has CDR1 SGHRS and CDR2 YFSETQ. The length of the CDR3 is 12 residues. For the CDR3, the DNA is TGCGCCAGCAGGGCAAGCCAAGAGACCCAGTACTTC. Residues: CASRASQETQYF.

In its sample, this clone was seen once. The chain is built from TRBV2 and TRBJ2-5; 8 bases match TRBD2. The germline gives CDR1 SNHLY, CDR2 FYNNEI. J was trimmed by 1 base and V by 4 bases; bases with no gene match: 5. CDR3 length: 15 amino acids. CDR3 amino acids: CASSASGGFQETQYF. CDR3 DNA: TGTGCCAGCAGTGCGAGCGGGGGCTTCCAAGAGACCCAGTACTTC.

This rearrangement joins TRBV4-2 to TRBJ1-1; D is uncertain. V lost 0 bases and J lost 7, with 6 bases in between. CDR3 length: 12 residues. The germline V gene has CDR1 LGHNA and CDR2 YNFKEQ. The CDR3 protein is CASSQDQYEAFF. CDR3 DNA sequence: TGTGCCAGCAGCCAAGATCAGTATGAAGCTTTCTTT.

V is TRBV9 and J is TRBJ1-2; D gene ambiguous. Germline CDR1 SGDLS, CDR2 YYNGEE. The CDR3 covers 13 residues. The V end lost 4 bases, the J end lost 4 bases, and 11 bases lay between the germline ends. CDR3: CASSQGLIYGYTF. The CDR3 DNA is TGTGCCAGCAGCCAAGGACTGATCTATGGCTACACCTTC. Based on the CDR3 plus reference TRBV9 and TRBJ1-2, the full variable domain is DSGVTQTPKHLITATGQRVTLRCSPRSGDLSVYWYQQSLDQGLQFLIQYYNGEERAKGNILERFSAQQFPDLHSELNLSSLELGDSALYFCASSQGLIYGYTFGSGTRLTVV.

In its sample, this clone was seen once. The rearrangement links TRBV30 to TRBJ2-6; D gene unclear. Germline CDR1 is GTSNPN and CDR2 is SVGIG (reference sequence). The V gene lost 3 bases and the J gene lost 3 bases, with 6 bases spanning the gap. The CDR3 sequence is 13 residues long. The CDR3 coding sequence is TGTGCCTGGAGGTTGAATGGGGCCAACGTCCTGACTTTC. Amino acid sequence: CAWRLNGANVLTF.

V and J are TRBV19 and TRBJ1-1, with TRBD1 as a possible D gene (5 bases). This CDR3 is 14 amino acids long. V was pared by 6 bases and J by 0 bases, with 11 bases between. The germline V gene has CDR1 LNHDA and CDR2 SQIVND (reference sequence). CDR3 nucleotide sequence: TGTGCCAGTAGACCGGGGACGATGAACACTGAAGCTTTCTTT. It encodes CASRPGTMNTEAFF.

The rearrangement joins TRBV6-1 to TRBJ2-5, with 7 positions matching TRBD1. Germline V CDR1 and CDR2: MNHNS, SASEGT. The length of the CDR3 is 14 residues. The ends lost 5 bases at V and 3 bases at J; junction bases unmatched: 6. The chain's CDR3 is CASSPGTEKETQYF. CDR3 bases: TGTGCCAGCAGTCCCGGGACAGAGAAAGAGACCCAGTACTTC.

V and J are TRBV6-5 and TRBJ1-6; 7 bases fit TRBD1. The trim removed 2 bases at V and 5 bases at J, leaving 3 bases unmatched. Germline CDR1 is MNHEY and CDR2 is SVGAGI. This CDR3 is built from 15 residues. The CDR3 reads CASSYTTGDNSPLHF. CDR3 nucleotide sequence: TGTGCCAGCAGTTACACTACAGGGGATAATTCACCCCTCCACTTT.

The chain couples TRBV14 to TRBJ2-7, with 8 bases lining up with TRBD2. Germline V gives CDR1 SGHDN, CDR2 FVKESK. V shed 2 bases, J shed 2 bases, and the junction held 8 bases outside the gene matches. The CDR3 has 16 residues. CDR3 in amino acids: CASSQRGSAGAYEQYF. The CDR3 DNA sequence: TGTGCCAGCAGCCAACGCGGGTCAGCGGGAGCCTACGAGCAGTACTTC.